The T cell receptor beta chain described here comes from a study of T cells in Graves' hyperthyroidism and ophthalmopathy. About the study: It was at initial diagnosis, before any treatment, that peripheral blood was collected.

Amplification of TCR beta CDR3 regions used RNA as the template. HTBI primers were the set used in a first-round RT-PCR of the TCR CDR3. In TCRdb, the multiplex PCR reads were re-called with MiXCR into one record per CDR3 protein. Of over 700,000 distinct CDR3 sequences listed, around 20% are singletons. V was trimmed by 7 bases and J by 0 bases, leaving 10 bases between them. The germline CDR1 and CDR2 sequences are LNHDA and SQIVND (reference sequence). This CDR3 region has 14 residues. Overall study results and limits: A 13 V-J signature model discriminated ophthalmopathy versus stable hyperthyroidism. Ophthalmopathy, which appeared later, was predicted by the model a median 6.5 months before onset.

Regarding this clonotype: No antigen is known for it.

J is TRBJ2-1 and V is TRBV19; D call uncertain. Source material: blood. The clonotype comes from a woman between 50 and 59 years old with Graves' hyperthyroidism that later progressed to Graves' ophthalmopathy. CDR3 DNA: TGTGCCAGTATAGGTCAGAGCTCCTACAATGAGCAGTTCTTC. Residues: CASIGQSSYNEQFF. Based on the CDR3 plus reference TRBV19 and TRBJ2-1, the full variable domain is DGGITQSPKYLFRKEGQNVTLSCEQNLNHDAMYWYRQDPGQGLRLIYYSQIVNDFQKGDIAEGYSVSREKKESFPLTVTSAQKNPTAFYLCASIGQSSYNEQFFGPGTRLTVL.